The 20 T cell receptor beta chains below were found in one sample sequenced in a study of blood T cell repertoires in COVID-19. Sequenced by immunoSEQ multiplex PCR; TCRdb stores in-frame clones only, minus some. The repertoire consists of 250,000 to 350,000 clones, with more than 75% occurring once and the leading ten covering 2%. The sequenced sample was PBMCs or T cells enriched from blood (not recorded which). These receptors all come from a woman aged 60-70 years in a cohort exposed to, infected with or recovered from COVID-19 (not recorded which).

The chain's CDR3 is CSVEFQREGVAGELFF. CDR3 nucleotides: TGCAGCGTTGAATTCCAGCGGGAGGGAGTAGCCGGGGAGCTGTTTTTT. This chain joins TRBV29-1 and TRBJ2-2; 10 bases fit TRBD2. V gave up 2 bases and J gave up 6 bases; unmatched junction bases: 9. The CDR3 extends over 16 amino acids. Germline values: CDR1 SQVTM, CDR2 ANQGSEA.

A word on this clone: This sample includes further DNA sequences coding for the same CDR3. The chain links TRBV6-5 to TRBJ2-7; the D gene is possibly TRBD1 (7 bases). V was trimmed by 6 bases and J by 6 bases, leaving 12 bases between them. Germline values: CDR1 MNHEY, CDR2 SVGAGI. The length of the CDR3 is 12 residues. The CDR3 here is CASSRQGGEQYF. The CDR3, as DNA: TGTGCCAGCAGCCGCCAGGGGGGCGAGCAGTACTTC.

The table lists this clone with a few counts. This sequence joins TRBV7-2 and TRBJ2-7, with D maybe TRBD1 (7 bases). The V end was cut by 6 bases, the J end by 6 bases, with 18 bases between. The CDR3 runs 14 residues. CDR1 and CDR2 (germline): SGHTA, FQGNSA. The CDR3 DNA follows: TGTGCCAGCAGTCCCGCCAGACAGGGAGGCGAGCAGTACTTC. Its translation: CASSPARQGGEQYF. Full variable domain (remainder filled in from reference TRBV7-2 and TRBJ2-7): GAGVSQSPSNKVTEKGKDVELRCDPISGHTALYWYRQSLGQGLEFLIYFQGNSAPDKSGLPSDRFSAERTGGSVSTLTIQRTQQEDSAVYLCASSPARQGGEQYFGPGTRLTVT.

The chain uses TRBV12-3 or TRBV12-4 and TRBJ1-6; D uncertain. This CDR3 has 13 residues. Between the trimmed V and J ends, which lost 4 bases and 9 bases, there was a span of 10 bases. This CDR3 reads CASSSVDTSPLHF. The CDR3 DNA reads TGTGCCAGCAGTTCAGTCGACACTTCACCCCTCCACTTT.

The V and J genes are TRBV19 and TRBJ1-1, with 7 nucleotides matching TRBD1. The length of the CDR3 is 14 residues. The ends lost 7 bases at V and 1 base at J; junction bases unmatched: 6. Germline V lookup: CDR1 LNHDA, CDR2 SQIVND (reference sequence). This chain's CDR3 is CASIRRTGNTEAFF. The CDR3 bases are TGTGCCAGTATCCGGAGGACAGGGAACACTGAAGCTTTCTTT.

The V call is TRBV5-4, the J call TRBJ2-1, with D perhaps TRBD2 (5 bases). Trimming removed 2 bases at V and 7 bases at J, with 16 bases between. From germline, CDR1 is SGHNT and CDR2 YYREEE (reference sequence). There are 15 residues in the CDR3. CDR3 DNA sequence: TGTGCCAGCAGCTTACCCGGAGCGGCCTGGAATGAGCAGTTCTTC. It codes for CASSLPGAAWNEQFF.

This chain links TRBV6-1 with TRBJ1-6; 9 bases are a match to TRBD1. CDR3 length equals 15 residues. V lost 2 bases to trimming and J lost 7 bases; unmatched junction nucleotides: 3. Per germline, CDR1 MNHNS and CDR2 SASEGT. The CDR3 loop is CASSEPGQGNSPLHF. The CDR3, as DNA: TGTGCCAGCAGTGAACCGGGACAGGGCAATTCACCCCTCCACTTT.

The CDR3 here is CASSFSGQGGETQYF. CDR3 DNA sequence: TGTGCCAGCAGCTTTTCCGGACAGGGGGGCGAGACCCAGTACTTC. The chain carries TRBV5-4 and TRBJ2-5; the match to TRBD1 covers 10 bases. The CDR3 is 15 residues long. In germline, CDR1 is SGHNT, CDR2 YYREEE (reference sequence). Trimming cost V 2 bases and J 5 bases; bases outside gene matches: 6. The full variable domain, with the rest looked up from reference TRBV5-4 and TRBJ2-5, is ETGVTQSPTHLIKTRGQQVTLRCSSQSGHNTVSWYQQALGQGPQFIFQYYREEENGRGNFPPRFSGLQFPNYSSELNVNALELDDSALYLCASSFSGQGGETQYFGPGTRLLVL.

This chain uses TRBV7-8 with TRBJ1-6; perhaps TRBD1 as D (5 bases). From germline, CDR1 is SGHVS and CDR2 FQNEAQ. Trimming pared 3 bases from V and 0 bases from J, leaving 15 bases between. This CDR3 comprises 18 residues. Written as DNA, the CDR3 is TGTGCCAGCAGCTTGCAGAGGAGGGGCAGCTCCTATAATTCACCCCTCCACTTT. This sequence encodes CASSLQRRGSSYNSPLHF.

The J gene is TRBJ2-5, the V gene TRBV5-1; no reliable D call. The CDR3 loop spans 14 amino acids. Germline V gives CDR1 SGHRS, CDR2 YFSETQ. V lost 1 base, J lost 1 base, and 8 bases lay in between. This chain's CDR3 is CASSLWQSQETQYF. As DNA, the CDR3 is TGCGCCAGCAGCTTGTGGCAGTCCCAAGAGACCCAGTACTTC.

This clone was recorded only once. The CDR3 protein is CASSIGEGSGRTTQYF. The CDR3 nucleotides read TGCGCCAGCAGCATAGGGGAAGGGAGCGGGAGAACGACCCAGTACTTC. The chain has TRBV5-1 and TRBJ2-5; 8 positions agree with TRBD2. CDR1 SGHRS and CDR2 YFSETQ come from the germline V gene. V dropped 4 bases and J dropped 7; count of bases not matched to a gene: 15. There are 16 residues in the CDR3.

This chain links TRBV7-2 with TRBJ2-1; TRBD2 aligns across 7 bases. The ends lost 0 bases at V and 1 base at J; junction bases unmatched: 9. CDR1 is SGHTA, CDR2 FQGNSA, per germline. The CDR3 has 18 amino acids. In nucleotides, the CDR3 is TGTGCCAGCAGCTTAGCCCCCGGGGCGGGAGTATCCTACAATGAGCAGTTCTTC. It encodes CASSLAPGAGVSYNEQFF.

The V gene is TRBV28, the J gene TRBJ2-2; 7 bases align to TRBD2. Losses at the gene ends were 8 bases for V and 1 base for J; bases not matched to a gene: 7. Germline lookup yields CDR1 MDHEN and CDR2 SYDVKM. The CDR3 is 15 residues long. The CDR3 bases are TGTGCCAGCGGACGGTCTAGCGGGAACACCGGGGAGCTGTTTTTT. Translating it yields CASGRSSGNTGELFF.

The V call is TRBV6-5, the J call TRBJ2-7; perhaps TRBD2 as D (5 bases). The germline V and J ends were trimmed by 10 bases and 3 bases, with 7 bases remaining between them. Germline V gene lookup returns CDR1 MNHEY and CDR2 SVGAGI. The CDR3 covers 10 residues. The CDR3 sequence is CAIGNYEQYF. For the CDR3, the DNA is TGTGCCATCGGGAACTACGAGCAGTACTTC.

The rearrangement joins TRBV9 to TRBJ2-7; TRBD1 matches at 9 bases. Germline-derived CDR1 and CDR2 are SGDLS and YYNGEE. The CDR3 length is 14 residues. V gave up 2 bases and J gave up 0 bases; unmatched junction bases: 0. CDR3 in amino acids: CASSVTGGSYEQYF. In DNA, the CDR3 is TGTGCCAGCAGCGTGACAGGGGGCTCCTACGAGCAGTACTTC. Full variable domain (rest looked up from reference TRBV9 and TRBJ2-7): DSGVTQTPKHLITATGQRVTLRCSPRSGDLSVYWYQQSLDQGLQFLIQYYNGEERAKGNILERFSAQQFPDLHSELNLSSLELGDSALYFCASSVTGGSYEQYFGPGTRLTVT.

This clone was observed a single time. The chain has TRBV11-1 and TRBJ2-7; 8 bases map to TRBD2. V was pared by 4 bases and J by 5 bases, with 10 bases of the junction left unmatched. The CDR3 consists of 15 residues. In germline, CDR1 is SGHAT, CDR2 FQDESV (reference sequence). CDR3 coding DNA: TGTGCCAGCAGCTCTCCCGGGACTAGTGGAAACGAGCAGTACTTC. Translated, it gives CASSSPGTSGNEQYF.

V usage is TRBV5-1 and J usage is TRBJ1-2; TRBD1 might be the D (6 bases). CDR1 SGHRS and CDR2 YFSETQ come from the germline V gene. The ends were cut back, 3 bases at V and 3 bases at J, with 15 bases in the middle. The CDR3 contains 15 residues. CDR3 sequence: CASSSAETGHYGYTF. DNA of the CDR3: TGCGCCAGCAGCTCGGCAGAGACAGGCCACTATGGCTACACCTTC.

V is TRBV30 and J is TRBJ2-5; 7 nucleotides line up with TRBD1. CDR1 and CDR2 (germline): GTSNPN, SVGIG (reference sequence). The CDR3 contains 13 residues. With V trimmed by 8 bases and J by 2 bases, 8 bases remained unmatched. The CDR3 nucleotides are TGTGCCGGGAATTCGGGACAGCAAGAGACCCAGTACTTC. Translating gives CAGNSGQQETQYF.

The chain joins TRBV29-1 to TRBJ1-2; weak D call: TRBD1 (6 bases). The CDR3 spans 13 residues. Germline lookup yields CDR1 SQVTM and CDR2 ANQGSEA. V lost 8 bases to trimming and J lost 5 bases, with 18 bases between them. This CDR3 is CSTEGEWGYGYTF. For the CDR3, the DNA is TGCAGCACTGAGGGGGAATGGGGATATGGCTACACCTTC. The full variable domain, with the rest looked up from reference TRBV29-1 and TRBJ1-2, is SAVISQKPSRDICQRGTSLTIQCQVDSQVTMMFWYRQQPGQSLTLIATANQGSEATYESGFVIDKFPISRPNLTFSTLTVSNMSPEDSSIYLCSTEGEWGYGYTFGSGTRLTVV.

The CDR3 loop reads CASSQEQGQGDTLYEQYF. The DNA for the CDR3 is TGTGCCAGCAGCCAAGAGCAGGGACAGGGGGATACCCTCTACGAGCAGTACTTC. This chain joins TRBV14 and TRBJ2-7; 11 bases are a match to TRBD1. CDR3 length: 18 residues. Per the germline V gene, CDR1 is SGHDN and CDR2 is FVKESK. The trim removed 0 bases at V and 3 bases at J, leaving 10 bases unmatched.